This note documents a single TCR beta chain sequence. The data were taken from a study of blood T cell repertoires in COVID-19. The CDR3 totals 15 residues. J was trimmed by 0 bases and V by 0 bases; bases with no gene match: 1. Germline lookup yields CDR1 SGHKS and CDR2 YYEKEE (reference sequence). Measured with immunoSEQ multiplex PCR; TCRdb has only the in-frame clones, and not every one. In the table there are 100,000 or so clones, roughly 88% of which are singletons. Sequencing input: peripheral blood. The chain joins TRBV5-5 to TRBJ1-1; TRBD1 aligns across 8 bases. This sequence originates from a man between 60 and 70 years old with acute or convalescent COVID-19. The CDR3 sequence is CASSLDRGMNTEAFF. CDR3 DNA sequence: TGTGCCAGCAGCTTGGACAGGGGGATGAACACTGAAGCTTTCTTT.